This T cell receptor beta chain was captured by sequencing in a study of blood T cell repertoires in COVID-19. Study-level background: PBMCs, B-cell-depleted T cells, or T cells were the source of the cDNA or gDNA that made up the material.

Per the original methods: Nucleated cell counts were estimated from reference gene primer amplification. The method was immunoSEQ multiplex PCR; TCRdb's version includes in-frame clones alone and lacks a portion of them. V and J calls and clone size are given by that table; D and trimming were obtained from the DNA. Among about 220,000 clones listed, 80% to 90% were seen once. Germline values: CDR1 MRHNA, CDR2 SNTAGT. The ends lost 6 bases at V and 4 bases at J; junction bases unmatched: 7. There are 15 residues in the CDR3. Many counts were recorded for this clone. The sequence came from a man aged 25 to 45 who had recovered from COVID-19. The rearrangement joins TRBV6-4 to TRBJ2-1, with TRBD2 matching over 9 bases. The sequencing sample was made of peripheral blood. This CDR3 reads CASSRERGDYNEQFF. DNA of the CDR3: TGTGCCAGCAGCCGAGAGCGGGGGGATTACAATGAGCAGTTCTTC.